The TCR beta chain described here comes from a study of early T cells in non-severe SARS-CoV-2 infection. Study overall: Sequencing used unsorted whole-blood bulk RNA, so chains lack pairing. General study points: CD4 and private specificities were missed by VDJdb matching, which favored anti-spike CD8 responses.

Researchers tagged individual cDNA molecules with unique molecular identifiers. TCRdb redid the calling of the 5' RACE reads with MiXCR, one entry per CDR3 protein. The data hold about 71,000 distinct CDR3 sequences, with roughly 13% observed a single time. This clonotype was seen a handful of times. What it binds is unknown. The ends lost 5 bases at V and 5 bases at J; junction bases unmatched: 12. The CDR3 length is 17 residues. Germline CDR1 reads SGHNT; CDR2 reads YENEEA. This TCR was recovered from an adult who was a healthcare worker with PCR-confirmed SARS-CoV-2 infection or an uninfected control (not recorded which). The chain has TRBV11-3 and TRBJ2-5, with 12 bases aligning to TRBD1. The sequenced material came from whole blood. CDR3 sequence (DNA): TGTGCCAGCAGCCCTTCTGGGACAGGGGGCTCGGGGGAGACCCAGTACTTC. It specifies CASSPSGTGGSGETQYF.